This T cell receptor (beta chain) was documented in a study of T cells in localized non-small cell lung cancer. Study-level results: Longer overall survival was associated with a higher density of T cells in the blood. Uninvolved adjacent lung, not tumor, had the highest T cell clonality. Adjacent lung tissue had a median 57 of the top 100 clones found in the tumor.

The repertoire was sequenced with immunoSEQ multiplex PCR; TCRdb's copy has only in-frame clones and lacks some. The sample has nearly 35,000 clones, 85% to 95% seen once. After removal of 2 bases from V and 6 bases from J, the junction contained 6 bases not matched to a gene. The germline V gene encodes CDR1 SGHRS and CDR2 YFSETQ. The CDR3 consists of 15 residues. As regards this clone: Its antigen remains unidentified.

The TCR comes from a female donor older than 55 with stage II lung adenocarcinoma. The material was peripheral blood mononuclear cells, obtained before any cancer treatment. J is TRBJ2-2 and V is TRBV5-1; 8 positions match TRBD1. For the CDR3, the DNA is TGCGCCAGCAGCTTCGCCCAGGGGGCATCCGGGGAGCTGTTTTTT. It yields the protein CASSFAQGASGELFF.